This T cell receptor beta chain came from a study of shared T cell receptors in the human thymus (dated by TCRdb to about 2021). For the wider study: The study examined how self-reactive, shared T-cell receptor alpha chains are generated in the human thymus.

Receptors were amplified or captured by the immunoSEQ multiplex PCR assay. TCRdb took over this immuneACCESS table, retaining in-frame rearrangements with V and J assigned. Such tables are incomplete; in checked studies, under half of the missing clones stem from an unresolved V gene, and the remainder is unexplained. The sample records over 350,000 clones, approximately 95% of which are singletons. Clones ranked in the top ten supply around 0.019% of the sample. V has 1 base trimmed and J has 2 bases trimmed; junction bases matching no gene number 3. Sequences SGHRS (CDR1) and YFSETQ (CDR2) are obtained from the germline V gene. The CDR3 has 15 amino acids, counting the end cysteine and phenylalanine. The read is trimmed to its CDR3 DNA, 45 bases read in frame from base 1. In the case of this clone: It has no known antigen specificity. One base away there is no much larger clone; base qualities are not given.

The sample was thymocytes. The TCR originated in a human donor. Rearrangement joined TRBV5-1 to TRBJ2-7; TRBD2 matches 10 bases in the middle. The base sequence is TGCGCCAGCAGCTTGACAGCGGGAGGGACCTACGAGCAGTACTTC. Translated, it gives CASSLTAGGTYEQYF.